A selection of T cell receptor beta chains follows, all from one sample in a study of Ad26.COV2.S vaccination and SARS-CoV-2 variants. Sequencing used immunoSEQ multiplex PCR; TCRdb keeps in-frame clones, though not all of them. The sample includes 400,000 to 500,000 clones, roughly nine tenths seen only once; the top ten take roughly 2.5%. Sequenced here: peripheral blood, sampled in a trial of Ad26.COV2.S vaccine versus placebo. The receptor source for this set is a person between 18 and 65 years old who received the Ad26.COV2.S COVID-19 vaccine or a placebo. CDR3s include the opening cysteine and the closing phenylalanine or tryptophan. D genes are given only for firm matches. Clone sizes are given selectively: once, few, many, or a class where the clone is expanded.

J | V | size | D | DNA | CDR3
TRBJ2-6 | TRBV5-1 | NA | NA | TGCGCCAGCAGCTTAAGTACCGGGGCCAACGTCCTGACTTTC | CASSLSTGANVLTF
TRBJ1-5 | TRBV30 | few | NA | TGTGCCTGGAGTGTACAGGCAGATCAGCCCCAGCATTTT | CAWSVQADQPQHF
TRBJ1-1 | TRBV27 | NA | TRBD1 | TGTGCCAGCAGTATCCATGGGACAGTGAACACTGAAGCTTTCTTT | CASSIHGTVNTEAFF
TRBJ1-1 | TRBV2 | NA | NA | TGTGCCAGCAGTGAACCGAGGACATTCACTGAAGCTTTCTTT | CASSEPRTFTEAFF
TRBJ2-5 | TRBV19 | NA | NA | TGTGCCAGTAGTATAGATCGGGCAGGCCAAGAGACCCAGTACTTC | CASSIDRAGQETQYF
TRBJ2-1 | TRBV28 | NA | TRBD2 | TGTGCCAGCACTACGGGACTAGCGGGGGTCCATGAGCAGTTCTTC | CASTTGLAGVHEQFF
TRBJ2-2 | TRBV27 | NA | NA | TGTGCCAGCAGCGAAACGCTGCGGGGCACCGGGGAGCTGTTTTTT | CASSETLRGTGELFF
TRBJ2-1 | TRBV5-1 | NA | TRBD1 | TGCGCCAGCAGCTTGACCGGCAGGGGGAATGAGCAGTTCTTC | CASSLTGRGNEQFF
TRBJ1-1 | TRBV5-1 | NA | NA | TGCGCCAGCGGGTGGTTTAACACTGAAGCTTTCTTT | CASGWFNTEAFF
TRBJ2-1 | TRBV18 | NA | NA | TGTGCCAGCTCACTCTCGGACTACCCCGGATACAATGAGCAGTTCTTC | CASSLSDYPGYNEQFF
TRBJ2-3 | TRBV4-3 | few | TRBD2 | TGCGCCAGCAGCCTCTTCGCAGCGGGAGTAAGGACAGATACGCAGTATTTT | CASSLFAAGVRTDTQYF
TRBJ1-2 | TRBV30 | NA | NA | TGTGCCTGGAGTTACGGAACCAGGGCTCCCTATGGCTACACCTTC | CAWSYGTRAPYGYTF
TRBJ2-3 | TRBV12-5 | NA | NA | TGTGCTAGTGGTCCTGCCGGAAGCACAGATACGCAGTATTTT | CASGPAGSTDTQYF
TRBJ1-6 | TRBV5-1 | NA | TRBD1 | TGCGCCAGCGCCCTTGACGGGACAGCAAATTCACCCCTCCACTTT | CASALDGTANSPLHF
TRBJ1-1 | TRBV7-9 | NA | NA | TGTGCCAGCAGCCCCAGACACGACACTGAAGCTTTCTTT | CASSPRHDTEAFF
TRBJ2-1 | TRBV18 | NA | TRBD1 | TGTGCCAGCTCATCCCGGGACAGGGTATTCAATGAGCAGTTCTTC | CASSSRDRVFNEQFF
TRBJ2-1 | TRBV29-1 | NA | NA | TGCAGCGTTGAAGGAGTCAGATACAATGAGCAGTTCTTC | CSVEGVRYNEQFF
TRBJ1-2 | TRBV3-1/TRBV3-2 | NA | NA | TGTGCCAGCAGCCTAACCGGGCCTCACTCGGAGGGCTACACCTTC | CASSLTGPHSEGYTF
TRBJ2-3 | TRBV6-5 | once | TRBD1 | TGTGCCAGCAGTCTGGACAGGTGGACGCAGTATTTT | CASSLDRWTQYF
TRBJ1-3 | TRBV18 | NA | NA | TGTGCCAGCTCACCCGTCGGCCTAGACTCTGGAAACACCATATATTTT | CASSPVGLDSGNTIYF
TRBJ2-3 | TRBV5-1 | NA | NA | TGCGCCAGCAGCTTGGTGGGGACGCTGTACGGGAATACGCAGTATTTT | CASSLVGTLYGNTQYF
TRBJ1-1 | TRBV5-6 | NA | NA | TGTGCCAGCAGCTTGGCCGGATGGCTTGCTTTCTTT | CASSLAGWLAFF
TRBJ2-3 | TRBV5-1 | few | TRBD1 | TGCGCCAGCAGCTTGGCGGGACAGCTCACAGATACGCAGTATTTT | CASSLAGQLTDTQYF
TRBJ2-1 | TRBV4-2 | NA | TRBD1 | TGTGCCAGCAGCCAAGGCGCCTTTCGACAGGGCAATGAGCAGTTCTTC | CASSQGAFRQGNEQFF
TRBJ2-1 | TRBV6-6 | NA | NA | TGTGCCAGCAGCCTACAGGGGCGGGGCAATGAGCAGTTCTTC | CASSLQGRGNEQFF
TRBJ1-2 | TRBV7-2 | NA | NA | TGTGCCAGCAGCTCCCGGGTGGGACGGCACTATGGCTACACCTTC | CASSSRVGRHYGYTF
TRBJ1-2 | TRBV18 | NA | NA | TGTGCCAGCTCACTGAGACACGGACTCTATGGCTACACCTTC | CASSLRHGLYGYTF
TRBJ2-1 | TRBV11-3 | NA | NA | TGTGCCAGCCGAACAGAATCGGGAAATGAGCAGTTCTTC | CASRTESGNEQFF
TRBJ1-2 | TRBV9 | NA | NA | TGTGCCAGCAGCGTAACAGGGTCCCCCAACTATGGCTACACCTTC | CASSVTGSPNYGYTF
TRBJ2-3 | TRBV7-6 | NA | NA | TGTGCCAGCAGCCGAAGATTAGCGTGGGGAAGCACAGATACGCAGTATTTT | CASSRRLAWGSTDTQYF
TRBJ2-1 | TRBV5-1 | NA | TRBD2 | TGCGCCAGCAGAAATCTAGCGGGTGGGGCCGCGTACAATGAGCAGTTCTTC | CASRNLAGGAAYNEQFF
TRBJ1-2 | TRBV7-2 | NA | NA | TGTGCCAGCAGCTTATATGTTGGTCTTAACTATGGCTACACCTTC | CASSLYVGLNYGYTF
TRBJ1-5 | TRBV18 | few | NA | TGTGCCAGCTCACCACCTGCAGGAGATCAGCATTTT | CASSPPAGDQHF
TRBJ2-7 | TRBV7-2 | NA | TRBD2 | TGTGCCAGCAGCCACCGGTTAGCGGGGGCCAACTCCTACGAGCAGTACTTC | CASSHRLAGANSYEQYF
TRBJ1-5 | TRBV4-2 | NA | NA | TGTGCCAGCAGCCGGAAGAATAATCAGCCCCAGCATTTT | CASSRKNNQPQHF
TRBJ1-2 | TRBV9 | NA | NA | TGTGCCAGCGGATTGGGGGGGATTAACTATGGCTACACCTTC | CASGLGGINYGYTF
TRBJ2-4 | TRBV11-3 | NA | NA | TGTGCCAGCAGCTTCTGGGAGGCCAAAAACATTCAGTACTTC | CASSFWEAKNIQYF
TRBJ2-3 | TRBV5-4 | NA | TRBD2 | TGTGCCAGCAGCCAGGGGACTAGCGGGACACACTTCCCCACAGATACGCAGTATTTT | CASSQGTSGTHFPTDTQYF
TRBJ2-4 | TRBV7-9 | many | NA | TGTGCCAGCAGCTTAGGGGCAGGCACGGCCAAAAACATTCAGTACTTC | CASSLGAGTAKNIQYF
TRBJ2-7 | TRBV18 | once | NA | TGTGCCAGCTCAGCGGACGCGGACTCCTACGAGCAGTACTTC | CASSADADSYEQYF
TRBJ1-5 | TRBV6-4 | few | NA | TGTGCCAGCAGTGTCGAGGAAAATCAGCCCCAGCATTTT | CASSVEENQPQHF
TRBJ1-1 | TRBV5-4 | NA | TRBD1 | TGTGCCAGCAGCTGGGGACAGGAGGCTTTCTTT | CASSWGQEAFF
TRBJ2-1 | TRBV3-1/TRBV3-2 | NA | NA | TGTGCCAGCAGCCCTAGAGAGGGGTCCTATGAGCAGTTCTTC | CASSPREGSYEQFF
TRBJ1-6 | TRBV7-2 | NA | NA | TGTGCCAGCAGCTTCGCAGGTCTAACGGGGTCACCCCTCCACTTT | CASSFAGLTGSPLHF
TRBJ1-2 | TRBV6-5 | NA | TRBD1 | TGTGCCAGCAGTCCACGGACAGGGGGATATGGCTACACCTTC | CASSPRTGGYGYTF
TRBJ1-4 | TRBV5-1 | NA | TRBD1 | TGCGCCAGCAGCTTGGTGGGACAGGGGACGAATAATGAAAAACTGTTTTTT | CASSLVGQGTNNEKLFF
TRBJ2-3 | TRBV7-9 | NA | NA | TGTGCCAGCAGCCCACTCGGGGCGTCCGATACGCAGTATTTT | CASSPLGASDTQYF
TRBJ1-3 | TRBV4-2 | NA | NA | TGTGCCAGCAGCCAAGAAGTCGGGACTTCAGGAAACACCATATATTTT | CASSQEVGTSGNTIYF
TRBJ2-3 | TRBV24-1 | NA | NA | TGTGCCACCAGTGATCTAGACAGCCTGAGCGATACGCAGTATTTT | CATSDLDSLSDTQYF
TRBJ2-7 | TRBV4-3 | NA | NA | TGCGCCAGCAGCCAAGAGGCCAGAATCTACGAGCAGTACTTC | CASSQEARIYEQYF
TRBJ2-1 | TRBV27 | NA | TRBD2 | TGTGCCAGCAGTTTAGGGCGAGGGAGGGGCAATGAGCAGTTCTTC | CASSLGRGRGNEQFF
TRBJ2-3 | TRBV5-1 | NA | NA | TGCGCCAGCTCAGGACTCACCCCAGATACGCAGTATTTT | CASSGLTPDTQYF
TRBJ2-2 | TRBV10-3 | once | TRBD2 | TGTGCCATCAATGGCGGGGGGGCCATATCGTCCGGGGAGCTGTTTTTT | CAINGGGAISSGELFF
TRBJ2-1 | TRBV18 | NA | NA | TGTGCCAGCTCACCAATGTGGGGGCGAAACAATGAGCAGTTCTTC | CASSPMWGRNNEQFF
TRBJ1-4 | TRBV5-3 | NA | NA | TGTGCCAGAAGCTTGCTCAGATTTAATGAAAAACTGTTTTTT | CARSLLRFNEKLFF
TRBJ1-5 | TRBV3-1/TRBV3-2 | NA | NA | TGTGCCAGCAGCCTGGGATTTGATCAGCCCCAGCATTTT | CASSLGFDQPQHF
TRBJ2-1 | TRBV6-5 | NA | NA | TGTGCCAGCATGAAAGGGTCCTACAATGAGCAGTTCTTC | CASMKGSYNEQFF